This TCR beta chain was profiled in a study of metastatic and nonmetastatic thyroid tumors (TCRdb year 2020). Describing the broader study: Repertoires from peripheral blood and from tumor or nodule tissue samples of malignant and benign thyroid patients were compared. Here is what the overall study found, with its caveats: In both blood and tumor samples, TCR beta diversity was reported to be significantly higher in malignant tumors than in benign nodules.

None of the patients had been given any treatment before thyroid surgery. Using T-cell receptor beta sequencing, the researchers looked back retrospectively at clinical samples from patients, gathered between about 2011 and 2018. This clone was detected a few times. Its antigen target is currently unknown. One base away there is no much larger clone; base qualities are not given. Trimming costs V 4 bases and J 0 bases, and their ends lie 6 bases apart. From the cysteine through the phenylalanine, the CDR3 covers 14 amino acids. Only CDR3 DNA remains: 42 bases, in frame from the first base. CDR1 KGHDR and CDR2 SFDVKD are derived from the germline V gene. Library generation was performed with PCR. Sequencing was carried out with an Illumina HiSeq 4000. High-throughput sequencing was used to profile the CDR3 region of the TCR beta-chain in every patient. In the authors' own workflow: CDR3 differences across clinicopathological groups were used to build a classifier for discriminating distant-metastatic papillary thyroid cancer patients. Repertoire diversity was assessed with the Shannon index, and tumor-blood repertoire similarity with the Morisita-Horn index. Using fastp at Q25 and MiXCR, TCRdb reprocessed the public reads and kept productive beta chains. None of the V and J calls come from the authors' own analysis; TCRdb made them. The sample table contains over 25,000 clones; only one count was recorded for 16% of them. The ten largest account for roughly 6.1% of the sample.

The receptor was isolated from a male donor with papillary thyroid cancer or a benign thyroid nodule (not recorded which). Some clones in this sample may be carry-over from other donors' samples. Sample: blood. The V gene is TRBV24-1 and the J gene is TRBJ1-5, with no reliable assignment of the D segment. The DNA sequence is TGTGCCACCAGTGACAGCAATAGCAATCAGCCCCAGCATTTT. The resulting protein is CATSDSNSNQPQHF.